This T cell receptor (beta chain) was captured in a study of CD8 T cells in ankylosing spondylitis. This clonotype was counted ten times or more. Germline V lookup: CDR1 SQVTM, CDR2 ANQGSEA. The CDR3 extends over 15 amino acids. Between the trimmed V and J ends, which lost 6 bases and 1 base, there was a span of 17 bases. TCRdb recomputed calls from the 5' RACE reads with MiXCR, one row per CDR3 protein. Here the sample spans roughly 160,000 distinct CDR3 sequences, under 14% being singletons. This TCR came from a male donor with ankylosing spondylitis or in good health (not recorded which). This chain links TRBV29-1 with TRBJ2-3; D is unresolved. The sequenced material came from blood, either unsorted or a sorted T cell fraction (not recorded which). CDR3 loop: CSVGSVIVGTDTQYF. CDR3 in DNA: TGCAGCGTCGGATCTGTGATTGTGGGCACAGATACGCAGTATTTT.